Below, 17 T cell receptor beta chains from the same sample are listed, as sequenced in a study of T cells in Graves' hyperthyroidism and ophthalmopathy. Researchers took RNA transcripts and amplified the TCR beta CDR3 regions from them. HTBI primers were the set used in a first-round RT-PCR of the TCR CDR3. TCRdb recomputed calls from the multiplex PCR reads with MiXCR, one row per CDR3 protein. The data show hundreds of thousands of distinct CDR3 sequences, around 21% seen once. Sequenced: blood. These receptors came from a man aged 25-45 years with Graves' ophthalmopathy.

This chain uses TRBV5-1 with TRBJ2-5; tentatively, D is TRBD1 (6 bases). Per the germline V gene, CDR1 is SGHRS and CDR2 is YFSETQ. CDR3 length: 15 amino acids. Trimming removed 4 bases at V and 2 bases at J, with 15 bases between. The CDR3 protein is CASSVAGQPQETQYF. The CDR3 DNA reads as TGCGCCAGCAGCGTAGCAGGACAGCCTCAAGAGACCCAGTACTTC.

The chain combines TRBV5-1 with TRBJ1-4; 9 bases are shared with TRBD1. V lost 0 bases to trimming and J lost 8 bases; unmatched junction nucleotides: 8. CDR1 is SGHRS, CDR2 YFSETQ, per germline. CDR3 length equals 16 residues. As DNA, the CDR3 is TGCGCCAGCAGCTTGGGGGACAGGGAGGTGGTGGAAAAACTGTTTTTT. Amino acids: CASSLGDREVVEKLFF.

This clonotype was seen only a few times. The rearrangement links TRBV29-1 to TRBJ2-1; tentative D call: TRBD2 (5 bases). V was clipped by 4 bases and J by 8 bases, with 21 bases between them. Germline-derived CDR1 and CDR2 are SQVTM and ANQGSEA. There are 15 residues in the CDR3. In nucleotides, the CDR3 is TGCAGCGTTGCCCCTCGACCCAGAACAGCGGATGAGCAGTTCTTC. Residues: CSVAPRPRTADEQFF.

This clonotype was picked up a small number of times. For the CDR3, the DNA is TGCGCCGGAACCGGAAGGGAGACCCAGTACTTC. It specifies CAGTGRETQYF. The chain is built from TRBV10-1 and TRBJ2-5; D is unresolved. The CDR3 contains 11 residues. Germline CDR1 and CDR2: WNHNN and SYGVQD (reference sequence). Between the trimmed V and J ends, which lost 11 bases and 5 bases, there was a span of 12 bases.

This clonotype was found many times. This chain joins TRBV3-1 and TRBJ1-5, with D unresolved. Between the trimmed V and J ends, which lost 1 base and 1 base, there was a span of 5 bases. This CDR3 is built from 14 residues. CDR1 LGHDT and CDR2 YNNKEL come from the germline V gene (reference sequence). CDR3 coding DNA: TGTGCCAGCAGCCAAGCTGTAAGCAATCAGCCCCAGCATTTT. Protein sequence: CASSQAVSNQPQHF.

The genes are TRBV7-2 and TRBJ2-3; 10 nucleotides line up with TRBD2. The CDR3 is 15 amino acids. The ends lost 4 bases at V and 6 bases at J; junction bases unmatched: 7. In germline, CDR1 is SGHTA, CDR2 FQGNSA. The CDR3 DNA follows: TGTGCCAGCAGCTCCTCCGGGACTAGCGCCGATACGCAGTATTTT. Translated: CASSSSGTSADTQYF.

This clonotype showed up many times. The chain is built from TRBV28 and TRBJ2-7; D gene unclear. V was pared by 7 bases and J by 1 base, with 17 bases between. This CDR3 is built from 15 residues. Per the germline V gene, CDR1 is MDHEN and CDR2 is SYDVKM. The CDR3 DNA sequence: TGTGCCAGCATCGAGAACGGTGCCCTTTCCTACGAGCAGTACTTC. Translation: CASIENGALSYEQYF.

The CDR3 loop reads CASSDQEQGFSQPQHF. The CDR3, as DNA: TGTGCCAGCAGCGACCAAGAACAGGGCTTTAGCCAGCCCCAGCATTTT. The V and J genes are TRBV2 and TRBJ1-5; possible D gene TRBD1, 6 bases. CDR1 is SNHLY, CDR2 FYNNEI, per germline. The CDR3 length is 16 residues. Trimming pared 6 bases from V and 7 bases from J, leaving 22 bases between. The full variable domain, completed using reference TRBV2 and TRBJ1-5, is EPEVTQTPSHQVTQMGQEVILRCVPISNHLYFYWYRQILGQKVEFLVSFYNNEISEKSEIFDDQFSVERPDGSNFTLKIRSTKLEDSAMYFCASSDQEQGFSQPQHFGDGTRLSIL.

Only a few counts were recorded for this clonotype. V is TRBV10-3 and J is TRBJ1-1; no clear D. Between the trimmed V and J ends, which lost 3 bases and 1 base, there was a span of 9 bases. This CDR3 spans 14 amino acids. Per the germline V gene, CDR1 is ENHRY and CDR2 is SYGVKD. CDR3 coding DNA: TGTGCCATCAGTGACTTATGGGGGAACACTGAAGCTTTCTTT. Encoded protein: CAISDLWGNTEAFF.

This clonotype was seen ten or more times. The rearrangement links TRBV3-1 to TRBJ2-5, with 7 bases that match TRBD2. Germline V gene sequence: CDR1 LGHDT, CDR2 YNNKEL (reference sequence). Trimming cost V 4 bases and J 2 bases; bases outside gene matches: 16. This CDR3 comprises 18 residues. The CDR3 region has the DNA TGTGCCAGCAGCCTTGGAATAATCAGGCGGGAGAAACAAGAGACCCAGTACTTC. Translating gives CASSLGIIRREKQETQYF.

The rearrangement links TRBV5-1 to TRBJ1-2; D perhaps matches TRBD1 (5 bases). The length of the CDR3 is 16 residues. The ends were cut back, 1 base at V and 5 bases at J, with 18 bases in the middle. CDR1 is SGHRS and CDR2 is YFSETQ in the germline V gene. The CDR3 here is CASSLQQADLLYGYTF. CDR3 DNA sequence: TGCGCCAGCAGCTTGCAACAGGCCGACCTCCTGTATGGCTACACCTTC. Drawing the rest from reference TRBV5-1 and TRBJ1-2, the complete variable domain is KAGVTQTPRYLIKTRGQQVTLSCSPISGHRSVSWYQQTPGQGLQFLFEYFSETQRNKGNFPGRFSGRQFSNSRSEMNVSTLELGDSALYLCASSLQQADLLYGYTFGSGTRLTVV.

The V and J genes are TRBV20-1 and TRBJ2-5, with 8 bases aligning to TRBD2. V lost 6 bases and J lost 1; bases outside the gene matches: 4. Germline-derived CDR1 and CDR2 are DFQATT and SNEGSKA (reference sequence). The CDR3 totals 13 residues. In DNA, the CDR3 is TGCAGTGCCAAACTAGCGGTCCAAGAGACCCAGTACTTC. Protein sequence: CSAKLAVQETQYF.

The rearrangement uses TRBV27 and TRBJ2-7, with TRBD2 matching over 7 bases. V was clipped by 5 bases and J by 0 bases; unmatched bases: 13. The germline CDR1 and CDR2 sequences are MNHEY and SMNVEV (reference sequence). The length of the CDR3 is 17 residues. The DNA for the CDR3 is TGTGCCAGCAGTCTCTCGGGCGGGAGTAGTACCTCCTACGAGCAGTACTTC. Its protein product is CASSLSGGSSTSYEQYF.

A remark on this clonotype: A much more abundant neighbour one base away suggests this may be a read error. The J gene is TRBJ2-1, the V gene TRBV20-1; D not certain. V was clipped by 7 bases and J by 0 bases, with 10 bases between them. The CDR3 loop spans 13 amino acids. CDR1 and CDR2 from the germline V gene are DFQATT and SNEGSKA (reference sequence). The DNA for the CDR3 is TGCAGTGTCTCCATGAGCTCCTACAATGAGCAGTTCTTC. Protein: CSVSMSSYNEQFF.

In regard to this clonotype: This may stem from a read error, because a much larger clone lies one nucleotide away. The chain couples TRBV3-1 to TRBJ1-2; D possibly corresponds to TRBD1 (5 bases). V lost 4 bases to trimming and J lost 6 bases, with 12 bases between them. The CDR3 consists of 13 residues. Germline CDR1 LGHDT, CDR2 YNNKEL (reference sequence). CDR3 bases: TGTGCCAGCAGCCGAGGAGGGGTTCATGGCTACACCTTC. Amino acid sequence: CASSRGGVHGYTF.

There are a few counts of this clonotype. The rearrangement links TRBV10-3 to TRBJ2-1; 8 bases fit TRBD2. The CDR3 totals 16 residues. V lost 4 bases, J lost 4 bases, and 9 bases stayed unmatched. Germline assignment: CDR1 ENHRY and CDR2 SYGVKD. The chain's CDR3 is CAISVKVAGPYNEQFF. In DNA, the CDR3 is TGTGCCATCAGTGTCAAGGTAGCGGGACCTTACAATGAGCAGTTCTTC.

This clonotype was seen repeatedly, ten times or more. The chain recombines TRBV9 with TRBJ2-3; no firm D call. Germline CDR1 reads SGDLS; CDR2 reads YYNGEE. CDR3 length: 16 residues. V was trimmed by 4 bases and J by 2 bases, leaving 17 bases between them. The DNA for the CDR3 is TGTGCCAGCAGCCCTAGGCAGTTGGCCTACACAGATACGCAGTATTTT. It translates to CASSPRQLAYTDTQYF.